The 20 T cell receptor beta chains presented below share a single source sample, sequenced in a study of CD8 T cells in Susac syndrome. The authors reverse transcribed about 0.5 to 1 ug RNA with random hexamers. TCRdb passed the immunoSEQ multiplex PCR reads through MiXCR, listing each CDR3 protein once. The repertoire holds some 120,000 distinct CDR3 sequences, with nearly 95% as singletons. Input material: CD4+ T cells from PBMCs. Every receptor here comes from a human donor in good health.

This chain joins TRBV9 and TRBJ2-7; 11 positions agree with TRBD1. The CDR3 length is 14 residues. CDR1 SGDLS and CDR2 YYNGEE come from the germline V gene. V was clipped by 3 bases and J by 3 bases; unmatched bases: 2. CDR3 protein: CASSAGTGGYEQYF. In DNA form, the CDR3 reads TGTGCCAGCAGCGCCGGGACAGGGGGCTACGAGCAGTACTTC.

The rearrangement joins TRBV14 to TRBJ1-3; D is unresolved. Germline lookup yields CDR1 SGHDN and CDR2 FVKESK. V lost 6 bases and J 0 bases, leaving 6 bases between the germline ends. The CDR3 runs 13 residues. The CDR3 DNA is TGTGCCAGCAGACGACGCTCTGGAAACACCATATATTTT. This translates into CASRRRSGNTIYF.

V and J are TRBV10-3 and TRBJ2-2; a weak D match, TRBD1 (5 bases). Germline-derived CDR1 and CDR2 are ENHRY and SYGVKD. Deletions cut 4 bases from V and 8 bases from J, with 17 bases between. This CDR3 spans 15 amino acids. The CDR3 spells CAISGQTQLRGELFF. CDR3 bases: TGTGCCATCAGTGGACAGACTCAGCTCCGGGGGGAGCTGTTTTTT.

This chain connects TRBV11-1 to TRBJ2-3; weak D call: TRBD1 (6 bases). Trimming removed 8 bases from V and 1 base from J, with 10 bases in between. The germline CDR1 and CDR2 sequences are SGHAT and FQDESV (reference sequence). The CDR3 totals 13 residues. Written as DNA, the CDR3 is TGTGCCAGCGGCCCAGGGGGCACAGATACGCAGTATTTT. This gives the protein CASGPGGTDTQYF.

This chain links TRBV6-5 with TRBJ2-2, with TRBD1 as a possible D gene (6 bases). V gave up 6 bases and J gave up 6 bases, with 11 bases separating them. The CDR3 contains 13 residues. Per the germline V gene, CDR1 is MNHEY and CDR2 is SVGAGI. The CDR3 nucleotides read TGTGCCAGCAGACAGGGTTCGGCCGGGGAGCTGTTTTTT. It is translated as CASRQGSAGELFF.

This clonotype was detected only once. This sequence joins TRBV7-9 and TRBJ1-1; tentatively, D is TRBD1 (6 bases). The germline CDR1 and CDR2 sequences are SEHNR and FQNEAQ (reference sequence). The germline V and J ends were trimmed by 1 base and 0 bases, with 9 bases remaining between them. The CDR3 covers 15 residues. CDR3 DNA sequence: TGTGCCAGCAGCTTAGTAGGGGGACTGAACACTGAAGCTTTCTTT. It encodes CASSLVGGLNTEAFF.

The CDR3 is CASSGWNGYGYTF. The CDR3 bases are TGTGCCAGCAGTGGGTGGAACGGTTATGGCTACACCTTC. The chain uses TRBV12-3 or TRBV12-4 and TRBJ1-2; no clear D. The V end lost 5 bases, the J end lost 5 bases, and 12 bases lay between the germline ends. This CDR3 spans 13 amino acids.

The rearrangement joins TRBV7-2 to TRBJ1-1; D is perhaps TRBD1 (6 bases). This CDR3 comprises 16 residues. Per germline, CDR1 SGHTA and CDR2 FQGNSA. The V end was cut by 3 bases, the J end by 1 base, with 15 bases between. The chain's CDR3 is CASSFGTIGRNTEAFF. CDR3 coding DNA: TGTGCCAGCAGCTTCGGGACAATCGGGAGGAACACTGAAGCTTTCTTT.

The rearrangement joins TRBV7-8 to TRBJ2-2; 9 nucleotides agree with TRBD1. The V gene end was trimmed by 5 bases and the J gene end by 5 bases; junction bases not matched to a gene: 9. The CDR3 sequence is 16 residues long. The V gene's germline CDR1 is SGHVS and CDR2 FQNEAQ. The CDR3 region has the DNA TGTGCCAGCAGCCCGACAGGGGGGAAGAGAACCGGGGAGCTGTTTTTT. It is translated as CASSPTGGKRTGELFF.

The chain couples TRBV29-1 to TRBJ1-2; D not resolved. CDR1 and CDR2 from the germline V gene are SQVTM and ANQGSEA. CDR3 length: 15 amino acids. V lost 5 bases and J lost 1, with 17 bases in between. CDR3 in amino acids: CSVSGRSNFNYGYTF. The CDR3 DNA sequence: TGCAGCGTTTCCGGTCGTTCAAATTTTAACTATGGCTACACCTTC.

The chain uses TRBV6-2 or TRBV6-3 and TRBJ2-1; TRBD2 aligns across 9 bases. V lost 0 bases, J lost 4 bases, and 13 bases stayed unmatched. The germline gives CDR1 MNHEY, CDR2 SVGEGT. The CDR3 is 19 amino acids. The CDR3, as DNA: TGTGCCAGCAGTTACTCGGGCCTCCAAGCGGGAGGACTATACAATGAGCAGTTCTTC. This encodes CASSYSGLQAGGLYNEQFF.

The V call is TRBV7-9, the J call TRBJ1-5; weak D call: TRBD1 (5 bases). There are 14 residues in the CDR3. CDR1 and CDR2 from the germline V gene are SEHNR and FQNEAQ (reference sequence). Trimming stripped 4 bases from V and 4 bases from J, with 11 bases between. The DNA of the CDR3 is TGTGCCAGCAGCTCAGGACACAGGAATCAGCCCCAGCATTTT. The encoded protein is CASSSGHRNQPQHF. Based on the CDR3 plus reference TRBV7-9 and TRBJ1-5, the full variable domain is DTGVSQNPRHKITKRGQNVTFRCDPISEHNRLYWYRQTLGQGPEFLTYFQNEAQLEKSRLLSDRFSAERPKGSFSTLEIQRTEQGDSAMYLCASSSGHRNQPQHFGDGTRLSIL.

The chain carries TRBV12-3 or TRBV12-4 and TRBJ2-2, with 8 positions matching TRBD1. V gave up 6 bases and J gave up 5 bases; unmatched junction bases: 14. The CDR3 runs 17 residues. The CDR3 loop reads CASRFNSGGLGTGELFF. DNA of the CDR3: TGTGCCAGCAGATTTAATTCAGGGGGCTTGGGAACCGGGGAGCTGTTTTTT.

The chain carries TRBV9 and TRBJ2-7; 7 bases are a match to TRBD2. Trimming removed 0 bases from V and 6 bases from J; junction bases left unmatched: 6. The CDR3 extends over 14 amino acids. CDR1 SGDLS and CDR2 YYNGEE come from the germline V gene. As DNA, the CDR3 is TGTGCCAGCAGCGTAGGACTAGCTCCCGTCGAGCAGTACTTC. Encoded protein: CASSVGLAPVEQYF.

The J gene is TRBJ1-5, the V gene TRBV6-1; unclear D gene. The germline V and J ends were trimmed by 6 bases and 7 bases, with 13 bases remaining between them. The V gene's germline CDR1 is MNHNS and CDR2 SASEGT. The CDR3 length is 13 residues. The CDR3 sequence: CASSAAGDQPQHF. In DNA form, the CDR3 reads TGTGCCAGCAGCGCGGCGGGTGACCAGCCCCAGCATTTT.

The CDR3 region is CASSLMTGPHGHF. DNA for the CDR3: TGTGCCAGCAGCTTAATGACAGGCCCCCATGGGCATTTT. The rearrangement links TRBV7-2 to TRBJ1-5, with D possibly being TRBD1 (6 bases). This CDR3 has 13 amino acids. Germline values: CDR1 SGHTA, CDR2 FQGNSA. Trimming removed 2 bases at V and 15 bases at J, with 17 bases between.

V gene TRBV5-1 combines with J gene TRBJ2-7, with 10 nucleotides matching TRBD2. This CDR3 is 15 amino acids long. Germline V gene sequence: CDR1 SGHRS, CDR2 YFSETQ. Trimming cost V 3 bases and J 6 bases; bases outside gene matches: 9. The DNA of the CDR3 is TGCGCCAGCAGCTCCTCTAGCGGGAGTAAATTCGAGCAGTACTTC. Protein sequence: CASSSSSGSKFEQYF. The whole variable domain, filled in from reference TRBV5-1 and TRBJ2-7, reads KAGVTQTPRYLIKTRGQQVTLSCSPISGHRSVSWYQQTPGQGLQFLFEYFSETQRNKGNFPGRFSGRQFSNSRSEMNVSTLELGDSALYLCASSSSSGSKFEQYFGPGTRLTVT.

The chain combines TRBV5-1 with TRBJ1-6, with 7 bases lining up with TRBD1. CDR1 and CDR2 from the germline V gene are SGHRS and YFSETQ. V gave up 3 bases and J gave up 7 bases; unmatched junction bases: 10. The CDR3 consists of 16 residues. CDR3 DNA: TGCGCCAGCAGCTCGGACCGGACAGGTTGGAATTCACCCCTCCACTTT. This translates into CASSSDRTGWNSPLHF.

The CDR3 DNA is TGTGCCAGTAATCAGGGGGGGCCCGGGATTGGAGATACGCAGTATTTT. This encodes CASNQGGPGIGDTQYF. The chain is built from TRBV19 and TRBJ2-3; either TRBD1 or TRBD2 may supply D (7 bases each). Germline assignment: CDR1 LNHDA and CDR2 SQIVND (reference sequence). Trimming shortened V by 7 bases and J by 5 bases, and 22 bases separated the two germline ends. This CDR3 has 16 residues. Complete variable domain (other parts from reference TRBV19 and TRBJ2-3): DGGITQSPKYLFRKEGQNVTLSCEQNLNHDAMYWYRQDPGQGLRLIYYSQIVNDFQKGDIAEGYSVSREKKESFPLTVTSAQKNPTAFYLCASNQGGPGIGDTQYFGPGTRLTVL.

CDR3 in DNA: TGTGCCAGCAACCGTGTTAGCGGGAGCGGGGACACCGGGGAGCTGTTTTTT. Protein sequence: CASNRVSGSGDTGELFF. V gene TRBV7-2 combines with J gene TRBJ2-2; 9 bases match TRBD2. The J segment lost 3 bases and the V segment lost 7 bases, leaving 12 bases of the junction unmatched. CDR1 SGHTA and CDR2 FQGNSA come from the germline V gene. The CDR3 runs to 17 residues.